This TCR beta chain emerged from a study of blood T cell repertoires in COVID-19. In the study overall: The United States, Italy and Spain were the sources of the acute and convalescent COVID-19 samples. The cDNA or gDNA used as material had been derived from T cells, B-cell-depleted T cells, or PBMCs.

Produced via immunoSEQ multiplex PCR; TCRdb's table is partial and in-frame only. The table lists about 42,000 clones, just over 85% of them singletons. The receptor comes from a man aged 70-80 years with acute or convalescent COVID-19. What was sequenced was peripheral blood.

This CDR3 is CASSLDGPQAFF. The CDR3 nucleotides read TGCGCCAGCAGCTTGGACGGTCCCCAAGCTTTCTTT. The chain links TRBV5-1 to TRBJ1-1; D not certain. Germline CDR1 and CDR2: SGHRS and YFSETQ. Trimming shortened V by 0 bases and J by 9 bases, and 9 bases separated the two germline ends. This CDR3 is built from 12 residues.